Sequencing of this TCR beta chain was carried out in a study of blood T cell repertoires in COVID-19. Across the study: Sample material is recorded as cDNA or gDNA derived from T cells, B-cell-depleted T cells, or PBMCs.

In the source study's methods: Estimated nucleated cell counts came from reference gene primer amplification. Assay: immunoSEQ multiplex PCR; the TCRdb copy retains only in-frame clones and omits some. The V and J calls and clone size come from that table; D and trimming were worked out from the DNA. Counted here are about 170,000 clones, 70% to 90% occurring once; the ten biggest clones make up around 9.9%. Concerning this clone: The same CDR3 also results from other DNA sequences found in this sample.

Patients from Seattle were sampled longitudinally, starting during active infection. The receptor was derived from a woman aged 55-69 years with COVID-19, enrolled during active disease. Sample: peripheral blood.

The CDR3 here is CASSPQGTGELFF. In nucleotides, the CDR3 is TGTGCCAGCAGCCCTCAGGGGACCGGGGAGCTGTTTTTT. The chain is built from TRBV7-3 and TRBJ2-2, with D possibly being TRBD1 (6 bases). The CDR3 spans 13 residues. Between the trimmed V and J ends, which lost 5 bases and 5 bases, there was a span of 9 bases. Germline V gene sequence: CDR1 SGHTA, CDR2 FQGTGA.